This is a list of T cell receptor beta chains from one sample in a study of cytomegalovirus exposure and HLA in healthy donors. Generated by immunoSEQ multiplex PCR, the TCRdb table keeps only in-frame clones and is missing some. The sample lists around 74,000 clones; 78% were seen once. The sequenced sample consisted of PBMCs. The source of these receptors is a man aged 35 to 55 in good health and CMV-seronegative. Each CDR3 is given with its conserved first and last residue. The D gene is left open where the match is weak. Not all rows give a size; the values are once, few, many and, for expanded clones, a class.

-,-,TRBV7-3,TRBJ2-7,TGTGCCAGCAGCTTAGGGGGTGCAACAGGGCTCTACGAGCAGTACTTC,CASSLGGATGLYEQYF
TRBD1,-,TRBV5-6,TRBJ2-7,TGTGCCAGCAGCGAAGCAGGGGGCGAGCAGTACTTC,CASSEAGGEQYF
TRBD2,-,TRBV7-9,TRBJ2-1,TGTGCCAGCAGCATCGGGGGGAGCTCCTACAATGAGCAGTTCTTC,CASSIGGSSYNEQFF
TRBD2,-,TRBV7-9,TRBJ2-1,TGTGCCAGCAGCTATCCGATCGGACTAGCCGACAATGAGCAGTTCTTC,CASSYPIGLADNEQFF
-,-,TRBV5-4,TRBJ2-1,TGTGCCAGCAGCTTGGAGGGGGGGGCGGGTTATGAGCAGTTCTTC,CASSLEGGAGYEQFF
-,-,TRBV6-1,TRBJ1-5,TGTGCCAGCAGTTCGGACAGTTTGGGCAATCAGCCCCAGCATTTT,CASSSDSLGNQPQHF
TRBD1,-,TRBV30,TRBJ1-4,TGTGCCTACGGACAGGGCTCTCTTTCGGTGTTTTTT,CAYGQGSLSVFF
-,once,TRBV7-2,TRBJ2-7,TGTGCCAGCAGCCGGGTACTCGTGCAGTACTTC,CASSRVLVQYF
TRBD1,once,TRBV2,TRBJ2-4,TGTGCCAGCAGTACGCCCGGGACAGTAAACATTCAGTACTTC,CASSTPGTVNIQYF
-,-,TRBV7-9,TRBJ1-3,TGTTCCAGCAGCTTACTCGGGTCCTCTGGAAACACCATATATTTT,CSSSLLGSSGNTIYF
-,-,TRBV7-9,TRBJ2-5,TGTGCCAGCAGCTTCCGGAGTCGGAGACTTCAAGAGACCCAGTACTTC,CASSFRSRRLQETQYF
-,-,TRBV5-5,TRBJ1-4,TGTGCCAGCAGTCTAACCGGGAGCAACCGAGAAAAACTGTTTTTT,CASSLTGSNREKLFF
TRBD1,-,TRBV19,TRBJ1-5,TGTGCCAGTAGTATAGGAAGGGGGCCGGATCAGCCCCAGCATTTT,CASSIGRGPDQPQHF
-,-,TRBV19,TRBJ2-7,TGTGCCAGTAGTATCCAGACAGGAATCGCCTACGAGCAGTACTTC,CASSIQTGIAYEQYF
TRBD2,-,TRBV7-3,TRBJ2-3,TGTGCCAGCAGCCCTTCTAGCGGGGGGGCAGATACGCAGTATTTT,CASSPSSGGADTQYF
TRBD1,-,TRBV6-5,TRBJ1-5,TGTGCCAGCCGTACGGGACAGTCCTTCAATCAGCCCCAGCATTTT,CASRTGQSFNQPQHF
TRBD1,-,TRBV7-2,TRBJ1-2,TGTGCCAGCAGCTTAGAAGGCGTAGGAGGTGGGGACAGGGGTTGGGGCTACACCTTC,CASSLEGVGGGDRGWGYTF
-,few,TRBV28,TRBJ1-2,TGTGCCAGCAGTTTAGGGGGGGCTAGTGGCTACACCTTC,CASSLGGASGYTF
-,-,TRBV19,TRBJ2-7,TGTGCCAGTAGCCCCCGGGGAACCTACGAGCAGTACTTC,CASSPRGTYEQYF
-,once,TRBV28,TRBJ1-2,TGTGCCAGCACCCGGACAGCGCAATATGGCTACACCTTC,CASTRTAQYGYTF
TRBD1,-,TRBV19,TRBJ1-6,TGTGCCAGTAGAGCCGGGACAGGGAATTCACCCCTCCACTTT,CASRAGTGNSPLHF
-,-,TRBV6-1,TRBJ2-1,TGTGCCAGCAGTGAAAATAGCCTTAGCTCCTACAATGAGCAGTTCTTC,CASSENSLSSYNEQFF
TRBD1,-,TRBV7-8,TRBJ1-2,TGTGCCAGCAGCTTAGGTGATTGGGACAGCTCGGAGGGCTACACCTTC,CASSLGDWDSSEGYTF
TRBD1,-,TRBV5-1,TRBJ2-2,TGCGCCACCGGACAGGGGACAACGAACACCGGGGAGCTGTTTTTT,CATGQGTTNTGELFF
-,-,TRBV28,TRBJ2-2,TGTGCCAGCAGTTTCTCGGCGGCCGATGTCAACACCGGGGAGCTGTTTTTT,CASSFSAADVNTGELFF
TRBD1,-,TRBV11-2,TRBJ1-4,TGTGCCAGCAGCTCCCCGGGACAGGTGGATGAACTGTTTTTT,CASSSPGQVDELFF
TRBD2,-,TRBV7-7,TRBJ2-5,TGTGCTAGCAGCGCTAGCGGGGTAGAGACCCAGTACTTC,CASSASGVETQYF
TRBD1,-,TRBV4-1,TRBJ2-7,TGCGCCAGCAGCCAGGCCGGGACAGCCTCCTACGAGCAGTACTTC,CASSQAGTASYEQYF
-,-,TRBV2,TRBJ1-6,TGTGCCAGCCGAGAGGGAGTTTCACCCTATTATAATTCACCCCTCCACTTT,CASREGVSPYYNSPLHF
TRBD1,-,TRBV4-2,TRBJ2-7,TGTGCCAGCAGCCTGGACAGGGCGACCCGCGAGCAGTACTTC,CASSLDRATREQYF
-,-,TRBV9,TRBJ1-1,TGTGCCAGCTCCCCAGTTTCGAACACTGAAGCTTTCTTT,CASSPVSNTEAFF
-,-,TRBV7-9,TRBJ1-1,TGTGCCAGCAGCCATTATAGGACACACACTGAAGCTTTCTTT,CASSHYRTHTEAFF
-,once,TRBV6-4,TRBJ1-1,TGTGCCAGCAGTGTCAACGGACAGAACACTGAAGCTTTCTTT,CASSVNGQNTEAFF
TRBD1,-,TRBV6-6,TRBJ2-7,TGTGCCAGCAGTTTACCCGGGGGACAGGGTTCCTACGAGCAGTACTTC,CASSLPGGQGSYEQYF
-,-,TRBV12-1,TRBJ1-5,TGTGCCAGCAGCGGGGGCCGCGGACAGGGGGCTCAGCCCCAGCATTTT,CASSGGRGQGAQPQHF
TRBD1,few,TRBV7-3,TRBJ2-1,TGTGCCAGCAGCTTTCGGACAGGGTTGTTGTACAATGAGCAGTTCTTC,CASSFRTGLLYNEQFF
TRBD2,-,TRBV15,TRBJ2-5,TGTGCCACCAGCATCAGGACTAGCCAAGAGACCCAGTACTTC,CATSIRTSQETQYF
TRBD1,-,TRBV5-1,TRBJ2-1,TGCGCCAGCAGCCCACGGACAGGGGAGTCCCACAATGAGCAGTTCTTC,CASSPRTGESHNEQFF
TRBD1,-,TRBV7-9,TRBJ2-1,TGTGCCAGCGAGAGGGGACAGGGGTTTAAGGATGAGCAGTTCTTC,CASERGQGFKDEQFF
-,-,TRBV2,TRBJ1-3,TGTGCCAGTACCAGACCCGGAGATTGGCTCTCTGGAAACACCATATATTTT,CASTRPGDWLSGNTIYF
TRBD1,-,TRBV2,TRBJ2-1,TGTGCCAGCTTACTGACAGGGGGCGCGATGCGGAATACGTACAATGAGCAGTTCTTC,CASLLTGGAMRNTYNEQFF
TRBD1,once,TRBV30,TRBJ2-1,TGTGCCTGGAGTTGGGGGATCGGACAGGGGAAGGACAATGAGCAGTTCTTC,CAWSWGIGQGKDNEQFF
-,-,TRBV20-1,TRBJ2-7,TGCAGTGCTAGGACTACCTACGAGCAGTACTTC,CSARTTYEQYF